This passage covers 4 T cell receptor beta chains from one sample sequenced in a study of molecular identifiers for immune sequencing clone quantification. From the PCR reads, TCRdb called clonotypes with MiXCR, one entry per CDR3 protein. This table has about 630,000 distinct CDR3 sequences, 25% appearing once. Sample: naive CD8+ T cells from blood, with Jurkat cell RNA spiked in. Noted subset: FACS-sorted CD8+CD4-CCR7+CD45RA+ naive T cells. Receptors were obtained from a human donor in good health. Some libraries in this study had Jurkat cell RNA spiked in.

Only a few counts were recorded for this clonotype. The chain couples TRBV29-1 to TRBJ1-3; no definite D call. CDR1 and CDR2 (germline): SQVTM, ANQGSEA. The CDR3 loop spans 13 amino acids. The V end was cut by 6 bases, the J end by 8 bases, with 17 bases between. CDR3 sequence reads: CSVRGRPGDTIYF. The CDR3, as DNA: TGCAGCGTACGGGGAAGGCCCGGGGACACCATATATTTT.

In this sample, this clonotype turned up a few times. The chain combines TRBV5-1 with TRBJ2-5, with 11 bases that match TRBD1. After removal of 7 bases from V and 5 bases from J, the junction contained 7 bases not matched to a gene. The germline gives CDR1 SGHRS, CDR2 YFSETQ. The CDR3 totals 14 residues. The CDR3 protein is CASGRTGGGETQYF. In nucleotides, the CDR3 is TGCGCCAGCGGACGGACAGGGGGCGGGGAGACCCAGTACTTC.

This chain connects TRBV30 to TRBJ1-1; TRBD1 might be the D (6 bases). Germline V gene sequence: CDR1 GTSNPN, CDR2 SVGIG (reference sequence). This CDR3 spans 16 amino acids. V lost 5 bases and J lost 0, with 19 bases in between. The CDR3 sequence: CAWSKGVGPMNTEAFF. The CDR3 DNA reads TGTGCCTGGTCCAAGGGGGTTGGCCCGATGAACACTGAAGCTTTCTTT.

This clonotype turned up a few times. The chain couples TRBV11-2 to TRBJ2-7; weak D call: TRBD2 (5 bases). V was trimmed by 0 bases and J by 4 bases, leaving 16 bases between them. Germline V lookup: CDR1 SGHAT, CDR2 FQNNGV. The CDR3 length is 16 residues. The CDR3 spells CASSLDEGAFLYEQYF. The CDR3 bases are TGTGCCAGCAGCTTAGACGAGGGCGCTTTTTTGTACGAGCAGTACTTC.